What follows is one TCR beta chain and its context. The source of the sample is a study of shared clonotypes between healthy human individuals. V gave up 5 bases and J gave up 4 bases; unmatched junction bases: 7. This CDR3 contains 14 residues. Germline values: CDR1 SQVTM, CDR2 ANQGSEA. Sequencing used immunoSEQ multiplex PCR; TCRdb keeps in-frame clones, though not all of them. The sample consists of more than 850,000 clones, about 80% of them appearing once. This clonotype originated in a man younger than 35 in good health. Some clones in this sample may be carry-over from other donors' samples. The V gene is TRBV29-1, the J gene TRBJ2-3; 9 nucleotides agree with TRBD1. The material sequenced was memory CD4+ T cells from PBMCs. Stated subset: CD45RA-negative fraction. The CDR3 DNA reads as TGCAGCGTTCACAGGGGGCGTAAGGCAGATACGCAGTATTTT. Protein sequence: CSVHRGRKADTQYF.